The 28 T cell receptor beta chains presented below share a single source sample, sequenced in a study of blood T cells in healthy people across ages. A second PCR, run for about 7 to 11 cycles, used a sample-barcoded 5' primer plus a J-beta primer mix. TCRdb analysed the 5' RACE reads with MiXCR anew, one entry per CDR3 protein. The data contain 700,000 to 900,000 distinct CDR3 sequences, roughly 53% of them seen just once; the ten biggest clones take up under 50%. Sequencing was done on a sample of blood. The receptors shown here come from an elderly man in good health.

V gene TRBV5-1 combines with J gene TRBJ1-4, with 12 bases that match TRBD1. The CDR3 covers 16 residues. Germline V CDR1 and CDR2: SGHRS, YFSETQ. V lost 3 bases and J lost 8; bases outside the gene matches: 8. The DNA of the CDR3 is TGCGCCAGCAGCTACGGGACAGGGGGCTTTGGAGAAAAACTGTTTTTT. Translated, it gives CASSYGTGGFGEKLFF.

There are many counts of this clonotype. This chain uses TRBV7-2 with TRBJ1-2; tentative D call: TRBD1 (5 bases). Trimming removed 3 bases from V and 3 bases from J, with 11 bases in between. Germline V gives CDR1 SGHTA, CDR2 FQGNSA. The CDR3 covers 14 residues. Here the CDR3 DNA reads TGTGCCAGCAGCTTGGGCCCGGGGGACTATGGCTACACCTTC. Translating it yields CASSLGPGDYGYTF. Combining the CDR3 with reference TRBV7-2 and TRBJ1-2 gives the whole variable domain GAGVSQSPSNKVTEKGKDVELRCDPISGHTALYWYRQSLGQGLEFLIYFQGNSAPDKSGLPSDRFSAERTGGSVSTLTIQRTQQEDSAVYLCASSLGPGDYGYTFGSGTRLTVV.

The genes are TRBV5-1 and TRBJ1-2; tentatively, D is TRBD1 (5 bases). The V and J ends lost 2 bases and 6 bases respectively, with 14 bases between them. There are 14 residues in the CDR3. Germline V gene data show CDR1 as SGHRS and CDR2 as YFSETQ. This CDR3 reads CASSFPHGGNGYTF. The CDR3, as DNA: TGCGCCAGCAGCTTCCCCCATGGGGGGAATGGCTACACCTTC.

The chain carries TRBV5-1 and TRBJ1-2, with D possibly matching TRBD1 (5 bases). The germline CDR1 and CDR2 sequences are SGHRS and YFSETQ. The CDR3 runs to 14 residues. The ends were cut back, 4 bases at V and 5 bases at J, with 15 bases in the middle. Here the CDR3 reads CASSAVPGTYGYTF. In DNA, the CDR3 is TGCGCCAGCAGCGCGGTTCCAGGGACGTATGGCTACACCTTC.

This clonotype appeared a few times. This sequence joins TRBV6-1 and TRBJ1-2, with a weak D call TRBD1 (6 bases). This CDR3 spans 13 amino acids. Germline assignment: CDR1 MNHNS and CDR2 SASEGT. V lost 7 bases, J lost 7 bases, and 16 bases lay in between. CDR3 DNA sequence: TGTGCCAGCAACTTGAACAGGGATGCTGGCTACACCTTC. Amino acids: CASNLNRDAGYTF.

The J gene is TRBJ2-5, the V gene TRBV11-2, with D unclear. The CDR3 covers 15 residues. Deletions cut 5 bases from V and 4 bases from J, with 17 bases between. Germline V gives CDR1 SGHAT, CDR2 FQNNGV. The CDR3 bases are TGTGCCAGCAGCCTTGCTAGGGTCGATATAGAGACCCAGTACTTC. Protein: CASSLARVDIETQYF.

This clonotype has only a few counts. The chain carries TRBV7-2 and TRBJ2-3, with TRBD2 as a possible D gene (5 bases). Germline assignment: CDR1 SGHTA and CDR2 FQGNSA. The V end was cut by 0 bases, the J end by 4 bases, with 17 bases between. This CDR3 contains 17 residues. The CDR3 spells CASSLAKRTGKADTQYF. In DNA, the CDR3 is TGTGCCAGCAGCTTAGCTAAACGGACTGGGAAAGCAGATACGCAGTATTTT.

This sequence joins TRBV7-9 and TRBJ1-4; D is undetermined. Trimming stripped 0 bases from V and 7 bases from J, with 3 bases between. CDR1 is SEHNR, CDR2 FQNEAQ, per germline (reference sequence). The CDR3 runs 12 residues. CDR3 coding DNA: TGTGCCAGCAGCTTAGCCGCTGAAAAACTGTTTTTT. As protein: CASSLAAEKLFF.

The gene calls are TRBV27 and TRBJ2-1; the D call may be TRBD1 or TRBD2 (5 bases each). The V end lost 5 bases, the J end lost 7 bases, and 15 bases lay between the germline ends. The CDR3 sequence is 14 residues long. Per germline, CDR1 MNHEY and CDR2 SMNVEV (reference sequence). The CDR3 bases are TGTGCCAGCAGTCTCGCCTGGGGGTGGAATGAGCAGTTCTTC. Translating gives CASSLAWGWNEQFF.

This clonotype appeared a few times. The V and J genes are TRBV5-1 and TRBJ2-5; D possibly corresponds to TRBD2 (6 bases). The CDR3 runs to 13 residues. In germline, CDR1 is SGHRS, CDR2 YFSETQ. Trimming stripped 5 bases from V and 2 bases from J, with 10 bases between. CDR3 in DNA: TGCGCCAGCAGGGCTAGCGAGCAAGAGACCCAGTACTTC. Its translation: CASRASEQETQYF.

This chain connects TRBV3-1 to TRBJ2-3; D is ambiguous. The CDR3 runs 13 residues. The germline CDR1 and CDR2 sequences are LGHDT and YNNKEL (reference sequence). Trimming took 8 bases from V and 1 from J, leaving 10 bases between them. Here the CDR3 reads CASAPTGTDTQYF. In nucleotides, the CDR3 is TGTGCCAGCGCCCCCACAGGCACAGATACGCAGTATTTT.

This clonotype was recorded only once. V and J are TRBV12-3 or TRBV12-4 and TRBJ1-4; 7 bases fit TRBD1. This CDR3 comprises 12 residues. Unmatched junction bases numbered 1, after V lost 4 bases and J lost 8 bases. As DNA, the CDR3 is TGTGCCAGCAGTTCGACAGGGGAAAAACTGTTTTTT. Amino acids: CASSSTGEKLFF.

This clonotype appeared a few times. The chain carries TRBV12-3 or TRBV12-4 and TRBJ2-5, with TRBD2 matching 9 bases. With V trimmed by 3 bases and J by 5 bases, 10 bases remained unmatched. The CDR3 totals 16 residues. The CDR3 coding sequence is TGTGCCAGCAGTTTCCGTCAGGTAGCGGGAGTTGAGACCCAGTACTTC. Amino acids: CASSFRQVAGVETQYF.

This clonotype was counted many times. The chain is built from TRBV7-9 and TRBJ2-3, with 15 nucleotides matching TRBD2. This CDR3 region has 15 residues. Germline CDR1 SEHNR, CDR2 FQNEAQ (reference sequence). V gave up 5 bases and J gave up 5 bases; unmatched junction bases: 2. The CDR3 bases are TGTGCCAGCAGCCCGGGACTAGCGGGAGGAGATACGCAGTATTTT. Translating it yields CASSPGLAGGDTQYF.

J is TRBJ1-1 and V is TRBV20-1; D is uncertain. Germline V gives CDR1 DFQATT, CDR2 SNEGSKA (reference sequence). There are 13 residues in the CDR3. The ends were cut back, 1 base at V and 2 bases at J, with 8 bases in the middle. CDR3 DNA: TGCAGTGCTAGAGTGGAGGATAACACTGAAGCTTTCTTT. It specifies CSARVEDNTEAFF.

The chain recombines TRBV14 with TRBJ2-7; a possible D gene is TRBD1 (5 bases). The J call may be incorrect, as the DNA end agrees better with TRBJ2-5. The germline V gene has CDR1 SGHDN and CDR2 FVKESK. The CDR3 has 15 amino acids. CDR3 region: CASSPLQGTEETQYF. Written as DNA, the CDR3 is TGTGCCAGCAGCCCCCTCCAGGGAACCGAAGAGACCCAGTACTTC.

Notes on this clonotype: A read error may produce the germline difference seen at one junction end. The V call is TRBV20-1, the J call TRBJ1-2; no reliable D call. This CDR3 contains 14 residues. Germline V gives CDR1 DFQATT, CDR2 SNEGSKA (reference sequence). The DNA for the CDR3 is TGCAGTGCTAGTCTTTTGGGTACCGGCTATGGCTACACTTTC. The encoded protein is CSASLLGTGYGYTF.

This rearrangement joins TRBV3-1 to TRBJ2-1, with 7 bases identical to TRBD1. The CDR3 is 16 residues long. Germline CDR1 is LGHDT and CDR2 is YNNKEL (reference sequence). V lost 6 bases, J lost 6 bases, and 14 bases stayed unmatched. CDR3 DNA sequence: TGTGCCAGCAGTCCAAGGCAGGGACAGAAAGTCAATGAGCAGTTCTTC. This codes for CASSPRQGQKVNEQFF.

The chain links TRBV28 to TRBJ2-5; a weak D match, TRBD2 (5 bases). Deletions cut 3 bases from V and 4 bases from J, with 12 bases between. In germline, CDR1 is MDHEN, CDR2 SYDVKM. This CDR3 is built from 14 residues. The CDR3 loop is CASSFRRGGETQYF. The CDR3 DNA follows: TGTGCCAGCAGTTTTCGACGGGGTGGAGAGACCCAGTACTTC. Combining the CDR3 with reference TRBV28 and TRBJ2-5 gives the whole variable domain DVKVTQSSRYLVKRTGEKVFLECVQDMDHENMFWYRQDPGLGLRLIYFSYDVKMKEKGDIPEGYSVSREKKERFSLILESASTNQTSMYLCASSFRRGGETQYFGPGTRLLVL.

The CDR3 DNA reads TGTGCCAGCAGGACAGGGGCCTTATCCCAAGAGACCCAGTACTTC. It is translated as CASRTGALSQETQYF. The rearrangement links TRBV12-3 or TRBV12-4 to TRBJ2-5, with 8 bases aligning to TRBD1. Germline trimming cut 6 bases from V and 1 base from J; bases unmatched to any gene: 7. The CDR3 extends over 15 amino acids.

V and J are TRBV29-1 and TRBJ1-1, with 7 positions matching TRBD1. This CDR3 spans 16 amino acids. V dropped 6 bases and J dropped 5; count of bases not matched to a gene: 18. Germline lookup yields CDR1 SQVTM and CDR2 ANQGSEA. The CDR3 spells CSVTDLGAGGGTEAFF. The DNA of the CDR3 is TGCAGCGTAACTGATCTGGGGGCAGGGGGAGGGACTGAAGCTTTCTTT.

J is TRBJ2-1 and V is TRBV4-2, with a weak D call TRBD2 (6 bases). Germline CDR1 is LGHNA and CDR2 is YNFKEQ. The CDR3 covers 15 residues. Trimming removed 0 bases at V and 9 bases at J, with 15 bases between. The CDR3 protein is CASSQELARAGEQFF. CDR3 in DNA: TGTGCCAGCAGCCAAGAACTAGCCCGCGCCGGTGAGCAGTTCTTC.

This clonotype was counted between two and nine times. The chain couples TRBV9 to TRBJ2-1; 8 positions match TRBD2. V lost 1 base and J lost 8; bases outside the gene matches: 8. This CDR3 is built from 15 residues. Germline V gives CDR1 SGDLS, CDR2 YYNGEE. The CDR3 region is CASSVKTGGPHEQFF. CDR3 DNA sequence: TGTGCCAGCAGCGTAAAAACGGGGGGGCCCCATGAGCAGTTCTTC.

This clonotype has ten or more counts. This rearrangement joins TRBV20-1 to TRBJ1-6; D uncertain. V lost 6 bases to trimming and J lost 0 bases, with 15 bases between them. Germline lookup yields CDR1 DFQATT and CDR2 SNEGSKA (reference sequence). The CDR3 has 16 amino acids. The CDR3 reads CSARGGTPSYNSPLHF. For the CDR3, the DNA is TGCAGTGCCCGCGGTGGCACCCCCTCCTATAATTCACCCCTCCACTTT.

This clonotype has just one count. The chain combines TRBV7-2 with TRBJ2-5; 15 nucleotides match TRBD2. The CDR3 consists of 15 residues. Germline V gene data show CDR1 as SGHTA and CDR2 as FQGNSA. J gave up 11 bases and V 5 bases, and 9 bases lay outside the gene matches. The CDR3 sequence: CASSRTSGRAWEQYF. For the CDR3, the DNA is TGTGCCAGCAGCCGGACTAGCGGGAGGGCGTGGGAGCAGTACTTC.

The genes are TRBV5-1 and TRBJ2-7; TRBD1 or TRBD2 may be the D gene (6 bases each). This CDR3 is 15 amino acids long. Trimming shortened V by 1 base and J by 3 bases, and 14 bases separated the two germline ends. Looked up from germline, CDR1 is SGHRS and CDR2 is YFSETQ. CDR3 in amino acids: CASSLTQGTLYEQYF. Written as DNA, the CDR3 is TGCGCCAGCAGCTTGACGCAGGGGACTCTCTACGAGCAGTACTTC.

This chain uses TRBV28 with TRBJ2-7, with a possible D match to TRBD1 (6 bases). Germline V lookup: CDR1 MDHEN, CDR2 SYDVKM. V was shortened by 6 bases and J by 6 bases, with 15 bases between the two germline ends. The CDR3 has 13 residues. CDR3 protein: CASRPTGEGEQYF. CDR3 bases: TGTGCCAGCAGGCCGACAGGTGAGGGCGAGCAGTACTTC. Using reference TRBV28 and TRBJ2-7 for the parts outside the CDR3, the full variable domain is DVKVTQSSRYLVKRTGEKVFLECVQDMDHENMFWYRQDPGLGLRLIYFSYDVKMKEKGDIPEGYSVSREKKERFSLILESASTNQTSMYLCASRPTGEGEQYFGPGTRLTVT.

Note on this clonotype: The junction departs from the called germline gene at one end, perhaps through a read error. This chain connects TRBV2 to TRBJ2-1; a possible D gene is TRBD2 (6 bases). Germline loops: CDR1 SNHLY, CDR2 FYNNEI. CDR3 length: 14 amino acids. CDR3 residues: CASSRDSSYNERFF. CDR3 in DNA: TGTGCCAGCAGCCGGGACTCCAGTTACAATGAGCGGTTCTTC.